This T cell receptor beta chain was documented in a study of shared clonotypes between healthy human individuals. Sequencing used immunoSEQ multiplex PCR; TCRdb keeps in-frame clones, though not all of them. The data show approximately 530,000 clones, around 96% seen once. This CDR3 is built from 14 residues. Germline CDR1 and CDR2: MDHEN and SYDVKM. Donors, without exception, were Caucasian adults residing in Nashville, Tennessee. This chain connects TRBV28 to TRBJ2-5; TRBD2 is a possible D gene (6 bases). The J call may be faulty, since TRBJ2-7 better matches the DNA end. The sequenced sample was naive CD4+ T cells sorted from blood. Subset described: CD45RA+ positively selected. The sequence derives from a young woman in good health. The CDR3: CASSLPGSSYEQYF. The CDR3 nucleotides read TGTGCCAGCAGTTTGCCCGGGAGCTCCTACGAGCAGTACTTC.